One sample yielded the 3 T cell receptor beta chains listed below, sequenced in a study of T cell responses to AZD1222 COVID-19 vaccine. The table came from immunoSEQ multiplex PCR; TCRdb's copy has only in-frame clones and leaves some out. The sample carries about 78,000 clones, roughly 80% recorded once. This sample comprised peripheral blood, obtained on day 0 of AZD1222 vaccination. These TCRs come from an adult in good health.

The rearrangement joins TRBV5-5 to TRBJ1-1; 10 bases line up with TRBD1. With 3 bases clipped from V and 5 bases from J, the junction kept 4 bases outside the gene matches. This CDR3 contains 14 residues. In germline, CDR1 is SGHKS, CDR2 YYEKEE (reference sequence). Here the CDR3 reads CASSSTGGWTEAFF. CDR3 DNA sequence: TGTGCCAGCAGCTCGACAGGGGGCTGGACTGAAGCTTTCTTT.

This chain connects TRBV4-1 to TRBJ1-2; the D gene is possibly TRBD1 (5 bases). The CDR3 has 14 amino acids. The V end lost 1 base, the J end lost 3 bases, and 9 bases lay between the germline ends. Germline loops: CDR1 MGHRA, CDR2 YSYEKL. The CDR3 nucleotides read TGCGCCAGCAGCCAAGTTCGGGGGGACTATGGCTACACCTTC. Its protein product is CASSQVRGDYGYTF.

This clone was counted once. V gene TRBV4-1 combines with J gene TRBJ2-5; 8 bases line up with TRBD2. The CDR3 length is 15 residues. V gave up 4 bases and J gave up 1 base; unmatched junction bases: 5. Germline loops: CDR1 MGHRA, CDR2 YSYEKL. The CDR3 sequence: CASSLKRELQETQYF. The CDR3 DNA follows: TGCGCCAGCAGCCTAAAGCGGGAGCTCCAAGAGACCCAGTACTTC.